This TCR beta chain stems from a study of CD8 T cells in ankylosing spondylitis. Study observations and caveats: Matched synovial fluid from ankylosing spondylitis patients was reported to be enriched for disease-linked clones. Typical of ankylosing spondylitis blood, it appeared, was a TCR beta motif of roughly eight highly homologous variants. Earlier literature documents some of the motif variants in reactive arthritis synovial fluid and blood.

This clonotype was observed many times. The antigen remains undetermined. Quantitative barcoded 5'-RACE was used to prepare TCR beta libraries. TCRdb re-derived calls from the 5' RACE reads in MiXCR, one entry per CDR3 protein. The sample lists tens of thousands of distinct CDR3 sequences, roughly 10% occurring once. This receptor was obtained from a male donor with ankylosing spondylitis. The sequencing sample was made of blood, either unsorted or a sorted T cell fraction (not recorded which).

The chain's CDR3 is CSARRTSGRGFSYNEQFF. The CDR3, as DNA: TGCAGTGCTAGGCGGACTAGCGGGAGGGGTTTCTCCTACAATGAGCAGTTCTTC. This chain uses TRBV20-1 with TRBJ2-1; the match to TRBD2 covers 15 bases. The V and J ends lost 3 bases and 0 bases, in that order; junction bases with no gene match: 6. Germline CDR1 DFQATT, CDR2 SNEGSKA (reference sequence). The CDR3 contains 18 residues.